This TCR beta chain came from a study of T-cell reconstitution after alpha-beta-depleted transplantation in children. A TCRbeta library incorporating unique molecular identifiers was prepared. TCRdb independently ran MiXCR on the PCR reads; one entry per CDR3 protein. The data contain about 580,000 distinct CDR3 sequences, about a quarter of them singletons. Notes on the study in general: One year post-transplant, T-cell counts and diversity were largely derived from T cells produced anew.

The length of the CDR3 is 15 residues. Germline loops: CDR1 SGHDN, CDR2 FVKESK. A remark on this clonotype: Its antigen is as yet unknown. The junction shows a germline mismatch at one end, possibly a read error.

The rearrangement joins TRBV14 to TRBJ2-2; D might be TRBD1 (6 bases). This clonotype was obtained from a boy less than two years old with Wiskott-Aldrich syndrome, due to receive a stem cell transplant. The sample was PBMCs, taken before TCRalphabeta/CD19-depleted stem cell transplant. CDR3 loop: CACSHDRTGTGELFF. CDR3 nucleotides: TGTGCCTGCAGCCACGACAGGACCGGCACCGGGGAGCTGTTTTTT.